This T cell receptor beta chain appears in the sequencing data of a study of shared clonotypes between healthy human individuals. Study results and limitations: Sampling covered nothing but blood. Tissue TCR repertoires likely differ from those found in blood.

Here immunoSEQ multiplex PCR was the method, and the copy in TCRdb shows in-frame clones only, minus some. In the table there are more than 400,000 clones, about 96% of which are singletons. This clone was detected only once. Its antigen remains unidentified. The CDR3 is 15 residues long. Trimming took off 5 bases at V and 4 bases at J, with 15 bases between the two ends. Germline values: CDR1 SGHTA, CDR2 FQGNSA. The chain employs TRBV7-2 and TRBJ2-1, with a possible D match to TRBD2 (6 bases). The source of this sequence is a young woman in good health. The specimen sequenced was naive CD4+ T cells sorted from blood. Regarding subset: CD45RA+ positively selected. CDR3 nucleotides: TGTGCCAGCAGCCCCACCGGACTACCATACAATGAGCAGTTCTTC. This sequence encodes CASSPTGLPYNEQFF.